The 10 T cell receptor beta chains presented below share a single source sample, sequenced in a study of blood T cell repertoires in COVID-19 (dated by TCRdb to about 2020). Libraries were made using the immunoSEQ multiplex PCR assay. TCRdb's version of the immuneACCESS table is confined to in-frame rearrangements and falls short of the full clone set. An unresolved V gene accounts for under half of the shortfall where checked; the remainder is of unknown origin. This sample is represented by about 210,000 clones; 88% of them were singletons. The ten largest make up 1.5% of the sample. The sequenced material came from peripheral blood. Receptors were obtained from a young man with active or convalescent COVID-19.

This clone was recorded once. The chain links TRBV9 to TRBJ2-7, with D possibly matching TRBD2 (6 bases). Germline CDR1 and CDR2: SGDLS and YYNGEE. V lost 0 bases, J lost 6 bases, and 16 bases lay in between. This CDR3 comprises 15 residues. The CDR3 spells CASSVEARGEAEQYF. Written as DNA, the CDR3 is TGTGCCAGCAGCGTAGAGGCGAGAGGGGAGGCCGAGCAGTACTTC.

The J gene is TRBJ2-2, the V gene TRBV5-4; tentatively, D is TRBD2 (6 bases). Germline-derived CDR1 and CDR2 are SGHNT and YYREEE (reference sequence). The V end lost 1 base, the J end lost 5 bases, and 15 bases lay between the germline ends. The CDR3 extends over 16 amino acids. The CDR3 region has the DNA TGTGCCAGCAGCTTGTCCGGGGGAGGATTTACCGGGGAGCTGTTTTTT. Translation gives CASSLSGGGFTGELFF.

The rearrangement links TRBV5-6 to TRBJ2-1; D gene unclear. CDR3 length equals 13 residues. Germline CDR1 and CDR2: SGHDT and YYEEEE. V was pared by 0 bases and J by 9 bases, with 10 bases between. This CDR3 reads CASSLGGYGEQFF. As DNA, the CDR3 is TGTGCCAGCAGCTTGGGAGGCTACGGTGAGCAGTTCTTC.

This clone has a handful of counts. One end of the junction is discordant with germline, which a read error may explain. The chain employs TRBV7-7 and TRBJ2-5, with 9 nucleotides matching TRBD2. Germline CDR1 reads SSHAT; CDR2 reads FNYEAQ (reference sequence). This CDR3 is built from 15 residues. CDR3 sequence reads: CASSFMLAGQETQYF. The CDR3 nucleotides are TGTGCTAGCAGCTTCATGCTAGCGGGACAAGAGACCCAGTACTTC. The complete variable domain, with remaining parts taken from reference TRBV7-7 and TRBJ2-5, reads GAGVSQSPRYKVTKRGQDVTLRCDPISSHATLYWYQQALGQGPEFLTYFNYEAQPDKSGLPSDRFSAERPEGSISTLTIQRTEQRDSAMYRCASSFMLAGQETQYFGPGTRLLVL.

This sequence joins TRBV5-5 and TRBJ2-2, with D tentatively TRBD2 (6 bases). CDR1 is SGHKS, CDR2 YYEKEE, per germline (reference sequence). Between the trimmed V and J ends, which lost 2 bases and 4 bases, there was a span of 12 bases. The CDR3 sequence is 15 residues long. The CDR3 DNA sequence: TGTGCCAGCAGCTTCACCGCGGGGTCCACCGGGGAGCTGTTTTTT. This sequence encodes CASSFTAGSTGELFF.

This clone appeared a single time. The gene calls are TRBV19 and TRBJ2-7, with TRBD1 matching 9 bases. This CDR3 contains 15 residues. Trimming cost V 3 bases and J 6 bases; bases outside gene matches: 9. The germline gives CDR1 LNHDA, CDR2 SQIVND (reference sequence). In DNA, the CDR3 is TGTGCCAGTAGTATGGAGGGGACAGGGTCTACCGAGCAGTACTTC. As protein: CASSMEGTGSTEQYF.

This chain connects TRBV6-5 to TRBJ2-5, with D tentatively TRBD2 (5 bases). The CDR3 loop spans 15 amino acids. V lost 5 bases and J lost 1, with 14 bases in between. Looked up from germline, CDR1 is MNHEY and CDR2 is SVGAGI. In nucleotides, the CDR3 is TGTGCCAGCAGTACACTAGTCGCGAGCCAAGAGACCCAGTACTTC. The encoded protein is CASSTLVASQETQYF.

The DNA of the CDR3 is TGTGCCAGCAGCTCCCCAGGAACAGAGACCCAGTACTTC. This sequence encodes CASSSPGTETQYF. The chain recombines TRBV6-5 with TRBJ2-5, with unresolved D. The CDR3 has 13 amino acids. Deletions cut 6 bases from V and 4 bases from J, with 12 bases between. Germline CDR1 and CDR2: MNHEY and SVGAGI.

The genes are TRBV29-1 and TRBJ2-6; D unresolved. CDR3 length equals 15 residues. The germline V gene has CDR1 SQVTM and CDR2 ANQGSEA. Trimming took 4 bases from V and 0 from J, leaving 10 bases between them. The CDR3 spells CSVGLLSSGANVLTF. Here the CDR3 DNA reads TGCAGCGTTGGACTCCTGTCCTCTGGGGCCAACGTCCTGACTTTC.

The chain employs TRBV27 and TRBJ2-3; 9 bases are shared with TRBD2. V was clipped by 3 bases and J by 4 bases; unmatched bases: 5. The V gene's germline CDR1 is MNHEY and CDR2 SMNVEV (reference sequence). The CDR3 is made up of 15 amino acids. The CDR3 coding sequence is TGTGCCAGCAGTTTGCTAGCGGGGTTCCCAGATACGCAGTATTTT. Protein sequence: CASSLLAGFPDTQYF.